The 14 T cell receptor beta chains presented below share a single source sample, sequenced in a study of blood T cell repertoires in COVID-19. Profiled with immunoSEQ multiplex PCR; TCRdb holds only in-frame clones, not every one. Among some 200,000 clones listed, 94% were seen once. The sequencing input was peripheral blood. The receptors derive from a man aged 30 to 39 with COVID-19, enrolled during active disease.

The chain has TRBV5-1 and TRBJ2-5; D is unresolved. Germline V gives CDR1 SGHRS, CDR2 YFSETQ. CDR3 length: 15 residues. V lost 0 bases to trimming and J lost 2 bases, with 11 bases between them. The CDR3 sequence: CASSLATTGQETQYF. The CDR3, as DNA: TGCGCCAGCAGCTTGGCCACGACTGGGCAAGAGACCCAGTACTTC.

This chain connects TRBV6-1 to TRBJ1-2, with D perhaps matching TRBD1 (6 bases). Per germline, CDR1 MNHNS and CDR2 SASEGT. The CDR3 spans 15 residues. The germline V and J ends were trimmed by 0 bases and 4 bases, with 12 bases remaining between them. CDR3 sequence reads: CASSEASGESYGYTF. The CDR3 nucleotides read TGTGCCAGCAGTGAAGCGTCAGGGGAGAGCTATGGCTACACCTTC.

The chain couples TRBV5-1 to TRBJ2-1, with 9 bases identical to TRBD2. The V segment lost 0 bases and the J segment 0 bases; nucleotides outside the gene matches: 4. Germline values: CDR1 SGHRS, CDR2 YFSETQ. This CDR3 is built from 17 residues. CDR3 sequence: CASSLGLAGSSYNEQFF. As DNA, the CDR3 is TGCGCCAGCAGCTTGGGGCTAGCGGGGAGCTCCTACAATGAGCAGTTCTTC. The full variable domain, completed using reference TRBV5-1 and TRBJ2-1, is KAGVTQTPRYLIKTRGQQVTLSCSPISGHRSVSWYQQTPGQGLQFLFEYFSETQRNKGNFPGRFSGRQFSNSRSEMNVSTLELGDSALYLCASSLGLAGSSYNEQFFGPGTRLTVL.

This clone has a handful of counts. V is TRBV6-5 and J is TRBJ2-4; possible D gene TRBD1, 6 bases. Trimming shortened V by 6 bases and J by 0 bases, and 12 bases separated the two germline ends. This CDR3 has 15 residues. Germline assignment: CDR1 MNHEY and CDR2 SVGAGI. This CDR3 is CASRTDRLAKNIQYF. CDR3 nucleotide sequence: TGTGCCAGCAGGACAGACAGGTTAGCCAAAAACATTCAGTACTTC.

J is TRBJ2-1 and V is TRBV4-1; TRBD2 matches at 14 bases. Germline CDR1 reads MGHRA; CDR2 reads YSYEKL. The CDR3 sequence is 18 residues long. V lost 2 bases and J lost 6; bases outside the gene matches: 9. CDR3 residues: CASSQYPQTSGGANEQFF. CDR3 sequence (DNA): TGCGCCAGCAGCCAATACCCCCAGACTAGCGGGGGGGCCAATGAGCAGTTCTTC.

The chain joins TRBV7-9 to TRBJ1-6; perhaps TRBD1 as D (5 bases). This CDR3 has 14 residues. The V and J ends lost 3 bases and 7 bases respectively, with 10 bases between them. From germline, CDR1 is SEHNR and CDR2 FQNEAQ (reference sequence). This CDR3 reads CASSFSGRNSPLHF. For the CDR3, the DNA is TGTGCCAGCAGCTTTTCAGGGAGGAATTCACCCCTCCACTTT.

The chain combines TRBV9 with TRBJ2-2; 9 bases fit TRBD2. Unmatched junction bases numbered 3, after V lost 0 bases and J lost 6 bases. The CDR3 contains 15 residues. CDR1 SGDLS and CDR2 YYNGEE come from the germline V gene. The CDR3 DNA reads TGTGCCAGCAGCGTAGTTAGCGGGGGTTCCGGGGAGCTGTTTTTT. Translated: CASSVVSGGSGELFF. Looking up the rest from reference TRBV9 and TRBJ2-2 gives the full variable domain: DSGVTQTPKHLITATGQRVTLRCSPRSGDLSVYWYQQSLDQGLQFLIQYYNGEERAKGNILERFSAQQFPDLHSELNLSSLELGDSALYFCASSVVSGGSGELFFGEGSRLTVL.

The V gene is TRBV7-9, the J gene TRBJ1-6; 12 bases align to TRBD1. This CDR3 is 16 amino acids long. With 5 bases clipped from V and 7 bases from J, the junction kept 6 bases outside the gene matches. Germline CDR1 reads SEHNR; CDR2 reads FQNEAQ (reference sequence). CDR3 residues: CASSPGTGGYNSPLHF. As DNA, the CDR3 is TGTGCCAGCAGCCCCGGGACAGGGGGCTACAATTCACCCCTCCACTTT.

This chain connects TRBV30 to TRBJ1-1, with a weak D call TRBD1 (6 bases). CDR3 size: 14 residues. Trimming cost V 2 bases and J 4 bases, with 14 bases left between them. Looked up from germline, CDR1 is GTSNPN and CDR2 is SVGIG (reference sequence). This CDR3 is CAWSSTGGGTEAFF. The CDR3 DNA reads TGTGCCTGGAGTTCCACGGGGGGCGGCACTGAAGCTTTCTTT.

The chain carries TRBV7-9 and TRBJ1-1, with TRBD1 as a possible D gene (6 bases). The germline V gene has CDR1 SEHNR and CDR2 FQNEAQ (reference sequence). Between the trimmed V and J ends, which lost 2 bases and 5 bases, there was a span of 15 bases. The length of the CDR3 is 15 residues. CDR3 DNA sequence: TGTGCCAGCAGCTTATTTCAGGGGAGGGGTACTGAAGCTTTCTTT. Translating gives CASSLFQGRGTEAFF.

The CDR3 is CASRPGDSGNTIYF. CDR3 bases: TGTGCCAGCAGACCGGGTGACTCTGGAAACACCATATATTTT. The chain joins TRBV6-5 to TRBJ1-3, with D unresolved. Germline-derived CDR1 and CDR2 are MNHEY and SVGAGI. Trimming took off 6 bases at V and 0 bases at J, with 9 bases between the two ends. The CDR3 consists of 14 residues.

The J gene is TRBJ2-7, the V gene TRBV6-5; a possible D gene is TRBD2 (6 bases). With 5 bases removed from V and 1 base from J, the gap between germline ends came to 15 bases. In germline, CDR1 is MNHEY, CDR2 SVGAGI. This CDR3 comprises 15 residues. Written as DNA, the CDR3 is TGTGCCAGCAGTACGGGGGTCTCCTATTCCTACGAGCAGTACTTC. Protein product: CASSTGVSYSYEQYF.

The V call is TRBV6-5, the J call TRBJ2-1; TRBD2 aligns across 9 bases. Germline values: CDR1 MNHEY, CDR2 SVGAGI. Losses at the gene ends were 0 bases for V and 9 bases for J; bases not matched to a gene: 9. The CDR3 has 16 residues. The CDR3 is CASSYSLGAGGVEQFF. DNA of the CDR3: TGTGCCAGCAGTTACTCGTTAGGTGCGGGGGGGGTTGAGCAGTTCTTC.

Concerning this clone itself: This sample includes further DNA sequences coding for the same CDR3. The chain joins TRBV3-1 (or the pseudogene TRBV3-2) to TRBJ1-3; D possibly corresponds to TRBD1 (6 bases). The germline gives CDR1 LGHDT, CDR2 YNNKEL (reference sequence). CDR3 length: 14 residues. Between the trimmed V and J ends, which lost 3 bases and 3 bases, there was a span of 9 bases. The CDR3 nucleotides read TGTGCCAGCAGCCAGGCAGGGGTTGGAAACACCATATATTTT. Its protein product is CASSQAGVGNTIYF.